This T cell receptor (beta chain) stems from a study of T cell changes during pregnancy in multiple sclerosis. Assay used: immunoSEQ multiplex PCR; TCRdb lists only in-frame clones, some missing. The sample consists of tens of thousands of clones, around nine tenths of them appearing once. This sample comprised CD8+ T cells from peripheral blood mononuclear cells, obtained in the first trimester of pregnancy. The receptor was isolated from a female donor in good health, enrolled as a control in a pregnancy study.

The CDR3 DNA follows: TGTGCCAGCAGTTTATTAGGGGTCAGGGCTGAAGCTTTCTTT. Protein sequence: CASSLLGVRAEAFF. This chain links TRBV28 with TRBJ1-1; D may be TRBD1 (5 bases). Trimming removed 1 base at V and 6 bases at J, with 12 bases between. The CDR3 is 14 residues long. CDR1 and CDR2 from the germline V gene are MDHEN and SYDVKM.